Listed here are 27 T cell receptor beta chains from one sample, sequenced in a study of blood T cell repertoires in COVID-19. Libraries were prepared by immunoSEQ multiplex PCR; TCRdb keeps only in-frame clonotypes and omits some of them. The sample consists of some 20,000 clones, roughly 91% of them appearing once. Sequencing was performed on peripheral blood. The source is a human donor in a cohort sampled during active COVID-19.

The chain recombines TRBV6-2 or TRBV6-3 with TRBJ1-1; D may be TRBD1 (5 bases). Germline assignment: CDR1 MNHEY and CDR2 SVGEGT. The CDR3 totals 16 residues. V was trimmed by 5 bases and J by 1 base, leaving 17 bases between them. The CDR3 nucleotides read TGTGCCAGCAGTCCCTATCGGACAAAATCGAACACTGAAGCTTTCTTT. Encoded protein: CASSPYRTKSNTEAFF.

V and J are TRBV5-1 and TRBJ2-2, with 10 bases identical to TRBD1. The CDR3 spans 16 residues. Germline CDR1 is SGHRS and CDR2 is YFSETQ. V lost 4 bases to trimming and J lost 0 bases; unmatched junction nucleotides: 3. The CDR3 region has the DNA TGCGCCAGCAGCATAGGGACAGGGGCGAACACCGGGGAGCTGTTTTTT. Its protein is CASSIGTGANTGELFF.

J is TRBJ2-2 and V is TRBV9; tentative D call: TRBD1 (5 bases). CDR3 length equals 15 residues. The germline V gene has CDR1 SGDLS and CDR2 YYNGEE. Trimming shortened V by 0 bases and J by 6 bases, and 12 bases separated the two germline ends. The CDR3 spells CASSVGLGLAGELFF. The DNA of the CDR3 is TGTGCCAGCAGCGTAGGTCTGGGGCTGGCCGGGGAGCTGTTTTTT.

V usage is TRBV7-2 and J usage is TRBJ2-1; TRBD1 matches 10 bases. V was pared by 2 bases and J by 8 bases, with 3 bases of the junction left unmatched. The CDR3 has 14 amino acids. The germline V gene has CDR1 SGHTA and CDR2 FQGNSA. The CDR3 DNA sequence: TGTGCCAGCAGCTTACTGGGGACAGGGGATGAGCAGTTCTTC. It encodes CASSLLGTGDEQFF.

The DNA of the CDR3 is TGTGCCAGCAGCCAAGATCTTCGCGCTAACACCGGGGAGCTGTTTTTT. Its translation is CASSQDLRANTGELFF. This chain links TRBV4-2 with TRBJ2-2; D gene uncertain. The CDR3 contains 16 residues. V was pared by 0 bases and J by 2 bases, with 10 bases between. Germline lookup yields CDR1 LGHNA and CDR2 YNFKEQ.

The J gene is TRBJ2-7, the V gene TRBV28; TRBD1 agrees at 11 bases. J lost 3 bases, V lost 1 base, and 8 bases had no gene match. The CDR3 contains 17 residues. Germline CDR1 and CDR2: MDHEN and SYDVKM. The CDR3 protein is CASSLSLFGTGGYEQYF. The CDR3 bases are TGTGCCAGCAGTTTATCTCTCTTTGGGACAGGGGGCTACGAGCAGTACTTC.

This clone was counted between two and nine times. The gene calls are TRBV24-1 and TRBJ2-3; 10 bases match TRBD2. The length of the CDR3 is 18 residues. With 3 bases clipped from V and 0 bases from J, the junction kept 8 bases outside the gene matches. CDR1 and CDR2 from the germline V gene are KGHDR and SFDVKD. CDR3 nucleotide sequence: TGTGCCACCAGTGATGCACTAGCGGGGCGAAGGAGCACAGATACGCAGTATTTT. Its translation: CATSDALAGRRSTDTQYF.

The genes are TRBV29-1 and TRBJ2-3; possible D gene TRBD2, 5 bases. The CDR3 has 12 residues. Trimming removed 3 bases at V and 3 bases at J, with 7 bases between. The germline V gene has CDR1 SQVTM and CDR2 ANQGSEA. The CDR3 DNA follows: TGCAGCGTTGAGGAGGTTACAGATACGCAGTATTTT. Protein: CSVEEVTDTQYF.

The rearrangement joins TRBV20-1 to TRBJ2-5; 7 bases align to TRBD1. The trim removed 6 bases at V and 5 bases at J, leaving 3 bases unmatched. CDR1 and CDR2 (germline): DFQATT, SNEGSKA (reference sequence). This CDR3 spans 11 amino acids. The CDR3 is CSADRQETQYF. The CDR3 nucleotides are TGCAGTGCGGACAGGCAGGAGACCCAGTACTTC.

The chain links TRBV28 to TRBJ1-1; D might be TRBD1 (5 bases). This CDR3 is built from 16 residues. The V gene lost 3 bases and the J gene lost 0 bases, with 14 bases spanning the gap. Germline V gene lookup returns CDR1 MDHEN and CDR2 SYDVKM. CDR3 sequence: CASSLGGVLVNTEAFF. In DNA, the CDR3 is TGTGCCAGCAGTTTGGGGGGGGTCCTTGTGAACACTGAAGCTTTCTTT. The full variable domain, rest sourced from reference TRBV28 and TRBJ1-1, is DVKVTQSSRYLVKRTGEKVFLECVQDMDHENMFWYRQDPGLGLRLIYFSYDVKMKEKGDIPEGYSVSREKKERFSLILESASTNQTSMYLCASSLGGVLVNTEAFFGQGTRLTVV.

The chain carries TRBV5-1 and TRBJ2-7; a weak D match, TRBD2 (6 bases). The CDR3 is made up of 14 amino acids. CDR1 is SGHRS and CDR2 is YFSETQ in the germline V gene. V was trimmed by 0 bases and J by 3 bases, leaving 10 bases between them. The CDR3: CASSLAGESYEQYF. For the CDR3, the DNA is TGCGCCAGCAGCTTGGCGGGAGAGAGCTACGAGCAGTACTTC. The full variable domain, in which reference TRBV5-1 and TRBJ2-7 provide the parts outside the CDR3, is KAGVTQTPRYLIKTRGQQVTLSCSPISGHRSVSWYQQTPGQGLQFLFEYFSETQRNKGNFPGRFSGRQFSNSRSEMNVSTLELGDSALYLCASSLAGESYEQYFGPGTRLTVT.

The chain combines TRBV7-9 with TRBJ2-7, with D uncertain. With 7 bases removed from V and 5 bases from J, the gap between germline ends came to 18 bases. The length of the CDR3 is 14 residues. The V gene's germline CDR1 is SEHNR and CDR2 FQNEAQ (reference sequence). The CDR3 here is CASTLVEATDEQYF. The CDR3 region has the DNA TGTGCCAGCACTCTAGTCGAGGCTACGGACGAGCAGTACTTC. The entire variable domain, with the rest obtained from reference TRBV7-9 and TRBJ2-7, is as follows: DTGVSQNPRHKITKRGQNVTFRCDPISEHNRLYWYRQTLGQGPEFLTYFQNEAQLEKSRLLSDRFSAERPKGSFSTLEIQRTEQGDSAMYLCASTLVEATDEQYFGPGTRLTVT.

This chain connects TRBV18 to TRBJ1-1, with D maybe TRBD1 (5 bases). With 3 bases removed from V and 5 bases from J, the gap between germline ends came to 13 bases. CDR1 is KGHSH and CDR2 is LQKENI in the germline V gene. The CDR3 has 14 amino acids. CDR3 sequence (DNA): TGTGCCAGCTCACCCCTGTCCCGGGGGACTGAAGCTTTCTTT. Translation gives CASSPLSRGTEAFF.

In DNA, the CDR3 is TGTGCCAGCGGAACAGTGGATTCACCCCTCCACTTT. Translation gives CASGTVDSPLHF. V gene TRBV6-6 combines with J gene TRBJ1-6; no clear D gene. The CDR3 length is 12 residues. Germline CDR1 reads MNHNY; CDR2 reads SVGAGI (reference sequence). V shed 8 bases and J shed 8 bases, with 10 bases lying between them.

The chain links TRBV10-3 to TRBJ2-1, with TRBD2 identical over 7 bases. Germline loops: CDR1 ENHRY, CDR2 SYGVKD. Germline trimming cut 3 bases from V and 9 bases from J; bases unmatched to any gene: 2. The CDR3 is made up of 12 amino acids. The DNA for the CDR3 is TGTGCCATCAGTGAAAGGGAGGGTGAGCAGTTCTTC. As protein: CAISEREGEQFF.

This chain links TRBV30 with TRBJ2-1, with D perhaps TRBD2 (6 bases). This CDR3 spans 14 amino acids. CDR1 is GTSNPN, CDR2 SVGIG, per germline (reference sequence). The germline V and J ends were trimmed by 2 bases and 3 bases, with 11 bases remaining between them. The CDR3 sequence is CAWSKASVYNEQFF. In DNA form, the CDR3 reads TGTGCCTGGAGTAAGGCTAGCGTCTACAATGAGCAGTTCTTC.

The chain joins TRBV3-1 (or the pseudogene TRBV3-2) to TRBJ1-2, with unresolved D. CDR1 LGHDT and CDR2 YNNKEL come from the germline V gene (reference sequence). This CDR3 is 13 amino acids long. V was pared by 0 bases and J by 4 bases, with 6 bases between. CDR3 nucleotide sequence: TGTGCCAGCAGCCAAGAGAGGTCCTATGGCTACACCTTC. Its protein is CASSQERSYGYTF.

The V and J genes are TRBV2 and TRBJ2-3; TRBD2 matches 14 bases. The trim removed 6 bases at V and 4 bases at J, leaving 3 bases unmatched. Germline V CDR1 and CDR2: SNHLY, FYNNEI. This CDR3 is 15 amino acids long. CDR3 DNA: TGTGCCAGCAGAGGGACTAGCGGGAGCCCAGATACGCAGTATTTT. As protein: CASRGTSGSPDTQYF.

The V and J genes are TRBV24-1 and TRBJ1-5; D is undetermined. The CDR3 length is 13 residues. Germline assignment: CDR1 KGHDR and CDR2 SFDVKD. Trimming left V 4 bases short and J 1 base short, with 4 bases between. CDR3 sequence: CATSDQSNQPQHF. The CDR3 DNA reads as TGTGCCACCAGTGACCAGAGCAATCAGCCCCAGCATTTT.

The CDR3 bases are TGTGCCAGCCGCCTTGACAGGGGAGGTTCACCCCTCCACTTT. It encodes CASRLDRGGSPLHF. The V call is TRBV28, the J call TRBJ1-6; 8 nucleotides align to TRBD1. Trimming at V came to 8 bases and at J to 9 bases, leaving 9 bases not matched to a gene. The CDR3 contains 14 residues. The germline V gene encodes CDR1 MDHEN and CDR2 SYDVKM.

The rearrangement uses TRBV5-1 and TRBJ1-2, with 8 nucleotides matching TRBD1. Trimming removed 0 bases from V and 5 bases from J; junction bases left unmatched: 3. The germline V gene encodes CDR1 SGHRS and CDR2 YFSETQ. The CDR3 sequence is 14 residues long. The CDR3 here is CASSLAGQEYGYTF. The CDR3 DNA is TGCGCCAGCAGCTTGGCGGGACAGGAGTATGGCTACACCTTC.

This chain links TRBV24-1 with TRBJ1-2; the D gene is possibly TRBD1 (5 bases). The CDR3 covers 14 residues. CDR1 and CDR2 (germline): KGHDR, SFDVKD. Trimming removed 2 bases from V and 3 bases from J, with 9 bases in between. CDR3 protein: CATSDYQTDYGYTF. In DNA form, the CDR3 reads TGTGCCACCAGTGATTATCAGACAGACTATGGCTACACCTTC.

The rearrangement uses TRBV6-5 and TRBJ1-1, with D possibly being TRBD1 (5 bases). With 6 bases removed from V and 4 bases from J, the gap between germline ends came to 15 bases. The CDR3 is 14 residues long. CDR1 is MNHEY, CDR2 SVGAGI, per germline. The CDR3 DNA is TGTGCCAGCAGGACAGCTCAACGAGGCACTGAAGCTTTCTTT. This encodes CASRTAQRGTEAFF.

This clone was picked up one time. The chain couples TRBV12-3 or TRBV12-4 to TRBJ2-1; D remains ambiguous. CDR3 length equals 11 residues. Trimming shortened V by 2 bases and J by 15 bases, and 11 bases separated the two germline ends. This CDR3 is CASSLRLDLFF. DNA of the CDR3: TGTGCCAGCAGTTTACGTCTAGATCTGTTCTTC.

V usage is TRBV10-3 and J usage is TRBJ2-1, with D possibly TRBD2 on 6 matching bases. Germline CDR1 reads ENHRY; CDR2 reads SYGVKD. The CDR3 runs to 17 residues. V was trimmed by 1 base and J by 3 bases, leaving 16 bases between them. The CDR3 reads CAISEWSRGLIYNEQFF. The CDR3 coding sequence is TGTGCCATCAGTGAGTGGTCTAGGGGACTTATCTACAATGAGCAGTTCTTC.

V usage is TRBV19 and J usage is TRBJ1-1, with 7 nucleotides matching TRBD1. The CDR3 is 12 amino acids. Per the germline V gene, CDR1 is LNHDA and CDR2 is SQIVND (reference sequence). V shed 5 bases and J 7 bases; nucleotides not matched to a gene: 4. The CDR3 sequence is CASSFRGIEAFF. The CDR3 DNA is TGTGCCAGTAGTTTCAGGGGGATTGAAGCTTTCTTT.

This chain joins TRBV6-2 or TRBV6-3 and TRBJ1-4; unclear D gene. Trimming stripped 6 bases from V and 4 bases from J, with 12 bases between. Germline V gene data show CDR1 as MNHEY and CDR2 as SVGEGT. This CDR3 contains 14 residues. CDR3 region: CASSRHGNNEKLFF. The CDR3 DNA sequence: TGTGCCAGCAGCCGACACGGCAATAATGAAAAACTGTTTTTT.